This is a list of T cell receptor beta chains from one sample in a study of technical replicates of blood from a few donors. The data were produced by immunoSEQ multiplex PCR, yet TCRdb's version contains in-frame clones alone and is incomplete. The data contain more than 65,000 clones, around 95% of them singletons. Material for sequencing was T cells isolated from PBMCs. All receptors derive from a human donor in good health. Both conserved end residues are part of each CDR3. D genes are given only for firm matches. Only some rows state a clone size, as once, few, many or a class for expanded clones.

cdr3_aa | cdr3_nt | d_call | clone_size | j_call | v_call
CASSFGGYEQYF | TGTGCCAGCAGCTTCGGGGGCTACGAGCAGTACTTC | NA | NA | TRBJ2-7 | TRBV11-3
CAISETGAPAGTEAFF | TGTGCCATCAGTGAGACAGGGGCCCCCGCGGGCACTGAAGCTTTCTTT | TRBD1 | NA | TRBJ1-1 | TRBV10-3
CASGLDGRNGNTIYF | TGTGCTAGTGGTTTGGACGGGAGGAATGGAAACACCATATATTTT | NA | NA | TRBJ1-3 | TRBV12-5
CASSSINRTANYGYTF | TGTGCCAGCAGCTCCATTAACAGGACAGCTAACTATGGCTACACCTTC | NA | NA | TRBJ1-2 | TRBV7-6
CASGLGLAGGVKETQYF | TGTGCTAGTGGTTTGGGACTAGCGGGGGGGGTAAAGGAGACCCAGTACTTC | TRBD2 | NA | TRBJ2-5 | TRBV12-5
CASSEVDRSISYEQYF | TGTGCCAGCAGTGAAGTAGACAGGAGCATCTCCTACGAGCAGTACTTC | NA | NA | TRBJ2-7 | TRBV6-1
CASSPRDEGGYEQYF | TGTGCCAGCTCACCACGGGACGAGGGGGGGTACGAGCAGTACTTC | NA | NA | TRBJ2-7 | TRBV18
CASTSNLTSGKPYNEQFF | TGTGCCAGCACCTCGAACCTGACTAGCGGAAAGCCCTACAATGAGCAGTTCTTC | TRBD2 | NA | TRBJ2-1 | TRBV27
CASSSSSYEQYF | TGTGCCAGCAGCTCTAGCTCCTACGAGCAGTACTTC | NA | NA | TRBJ2-7 | TRBV7-9
CASTYFLNTGELFF | TGTGCCAGTACCTACTTCTTGAACACCGGGGAGCTGTTTTTT | NA | NA | TRBJ2-2 | TRBV5-4
CASSMIGAVGTEAFF | TGTGCCAGTAGTATGATAGGGGCAGTAGGTACTGAAGCTTTCTTT | NA | NA | TRBJ1-1 | TRBV19
CASSKGGASRTEAFF | TGTGCCAGCAGCAAAGGAGGGGCTTCCCGTACTGAAGCTTTCTTT | NA | NA | TRBJ1-1 | TRBV11-2
CASSSTGGYYEQYF | TGTGCCAGTAGTTCGACAGGCGGTTACTACGAGCAGTACTTC | NA | NA | TRBJ2-7 | TRBV19
CSARTGYSYEQYF | TGCAGCGCTCGGACAGGGTACTCCTACGAGCAGTACTTC | TRBD1 | NA | TRBJ2-7 | TRBV29-1
CASSHAGQTQETQYF | TGCGCCAGCAGCCACGCGGGACAGACCCAAGAGACCCAGTACTTC | NA | NA | TRBJ2-5 | TRBV4-1
CASSSWGLAVPGELFF | TGTGCCAGCAGCTCTTGGGGCCTAGCGGTTCCCGGGGAGCTGTTTTTT | TRBD2 | NA | TRBJ2-2 | TRBV7-2
CASSPPGLAGDYEQYF | TGTGCCAGCTCACCACCGGGACTAGCGGGGGACTACGAGCAGTACTTC | TRBD2 | NA | TRBJ2-7 | TRBV18
CASSLAYPGLADSYEQYF | TGTGCCAGCAGCTTGGCCTACCCGGGACTAGCGGATTCCTACGAGCAGTACTTC | TRBD2 | NA | TRBJ2-7 | TRBV5-6
CASSFGHEQYF | TGTGCCAGTAGTTTTGGGCACGAGCAGTACTTC | NA | NA | TRBJ2-7 | TRBV19
CASSLDYSSDTQYF | TGTGCCAGCAGCTTGGACTACTCTTCAGATACGCAGTATTTT | NA | NA | TRBJ2-3 | TRBV5-4
CSDRGASF | TGCAGCGACAGGGGAGCCTCCTTC | TRBD1 | NA | TRBJ1-2 | TRBV29-1
CASSPGGIDTEAFF | TGTGCCAGCAGCCCCGGGGGGATAGACACTGAAGCTTTCTTT | NA | NA | TRBJ1-1 | TRBV7-3
CASSDSSGGASTSSGQYF | TGTGCCAGCAGTGACTCGAGCGGGGGTGCCTCCACCAGCTCCGGGCAGTACTTC | TRBD2 | NA | TRBJ2-7 | TRBV6-4
CASSAWTSGDYNEQFF | TGTGCCAGCAGTGCCTGGACTAGCGGCGATTACAATGAGCAGTTCTTC | TRBD2 | NA | TRBJ2-1 | TRBV6-1
CASSQDVNGYTF | TGTGCCAGCAGCCAAGATGTAAATGGCTACACCTTC | NA | NA | TRBJ1-2 | TRBV14
CASSLASGRDEQYF | TGCGCCAGCAGCTTGGCGAGCGGGAGAGACGAGCAGTACTTC | TRBD2 | once | TRBJ2-7 | TRBV4-1
CASSFGAQRTDTQYF | TGCGCCAGCAGCTTTGGGGCCCAACGCACAGATACGCAGTATTTT | NA | NA | TRBJ2-3 | TRBV5-1
CAWSAYLGTSGGRSDTQYF | TGTGCCTGGAGTGCGTATCTAGGGACTAGCGGGGGGCGATCGGATACGCAGTATTTT | TRBD2 | few | TRBJ2-3 | TRBV30
CASSLAKLSQTLGDEQFF | TGCGCCAGCAGCTTGGCCAAATTGTCCCAAACGCTAGGCGATGAGCAGTTCTTC | NA | NA | TRBJ2-1 | TRBV5-1
CASSEGGPNEKLFF | TGTGCCAGCAGCGAGGGAGGGCCTAATGAAAAACTGTTTTTT | NA | NA | TRBJ1-4 | TRBV28
CASSFEAAETQYF | TGTGCCAGCAGTTTTGAGGCGGCAGAGACCCAGTACTTC | NA | NA | TRBJ2-5 | TRBV28
CASSVEGGPGNTIYF | TGTGCCAGCAGCGTAGAGGGAGGGCCAGGAAACACCATATATTTT | NA | NA | TRBJ1-3 | TRBV9
CASGLAGSYEQYF | TGTGCCAGCGGACTAGCGGGCTCCTACGAGCAGTACTTC | TRBD2 | NA | TRBJ2-7 | TRBV19
CAISESTLSLSDRLQETQYF | TGTGCCATCAGTGAGTCGACGCTATCCCTATCGGACAGGCTCCAAGAGACCCAGTACTTC | TRBD1 | NA | TRBJ2-5 | TRBV10-3
CASSQGLAGGHSGANVLTF | TGCGCCAGCAGCCAGGGACTAGCGGGAGGGCACTCCGGGGCCAACGTCCTGACTTTC | TRBD2 | NA | TRBJ2-6 | TRBV4-1
CAWTRQGRSPLHF | TGTGCCTGGACCAGACAGGGACGATCACCCCTCCACTTT | TRBD1 | NA | TRBJ1-6 | TRBV30
CASRGGPGHKVCMGLPLHF | TGCGCCAGCAGGGGGGGACCGGGGCACAAAGTTTGTATGGGTCTGCCCCTCCACTTT | NA | NA | TRBJ1-6 | TRBV10-1
CASSFEGVGWGGQYF | TGTGCCAGCAGTTTCGAGGGGGTGGGCTGGGGTGGCCAGTACTTC | NA | NA | TRBJ2-5 | TRBV28
CASSLRGADTQYF | TGTGCCAGCAGTTTAAGGGGTGCAGATACGCAGTATTTT | NA | NA | TRBJ2-3 | TRBV6-6
CAWSVLYGYTF | TGTGCCTGGAGTGTATTATATGGCTACACCTTC | NA | NA | TRBJ1-2 | TRBV30
CASSGGLAGGFEQYF | TGTGCCAGCAGTGGAGGACTAGCGGGAGGTTTCGAGCAGTACTTC | TRBD2 | NA | TRBJ2-7 | TRBV6-1
CASSPRGLAGEQYF | TGTGCCAGCAGCCCGCGGGGACTAGCGGGAGAGCAGTACTTC | TRBD2 | NA | TRBJ2-7 | TRBV7-2
CASSLGGRGSTDTQYF | TGCGCCAGCAGCTTGGGGGGCAGGGGAAGCACAGATACGCAGTATTTT | NA | NA | TRBJ2-3 | TRBV5-1
CASSRPPGQGETEAFF | TGCGCCAGCAGCCGACCACCGGGACAGGGAGAGACTGAAGCTTTCTTT | TRBD1 | NA | TRBJ1-1 | TRBV4-1
CASSPGQPGSWTEAFF | TGTGCCAGCAGCCCGGGACAGCCGGGAAGTTGGACTGAAGCTTTCTTT | TRBD1 | NA | TRBJ1-1 | TRBV27
CASSLWTSGSYEQYF | TGTGCCAGCTCACTGTGGACTAGCGGATCCTACGAGCAGTACTTC | TRBD2 | NA | TRBJ2-7 | TRBV18